A single sample is the source of the 10 T cell receptor beta chains below, sequenced in a study of blood T cell repertoires in COVID-19. This table comes from immunoSEQ multiplex PCR, and its TCRdb copy is limited to in-frame clones, with some not included. The sample gives more than 300,000 clones, roughly 92% of which show up once; around 0.86% is in the top ten. Sequencing was done on a sample of PBMCs or T cells enriched from blood (not recorded which). These receptors originate from a woman between 40 and 55 years old who had been exposed to COVID-19.

The genes are TRBV9 and TRBJ2-2; TRBD2 is a possible D gene (6 bases). The germline V and J ends were trimmed by 5 bases and 2 bases, with 10 bases remaining between them. Germline CDR1 is SGDLS and CDR2 is YYNGEE. CDR3 length: 14 amino acids. The CDR3 sequence: CASRGGPNTGELFF. CDR3 sequence (DNA): TGTGCCAGCAGGGGGGGTCCAAACACCGGGGAGCTGTTTTTT.

This sequence joins TRBV18 and TRBJ2-3; 12 bases align to TRBD2. Germline CDR1 KGHSH, CDR2 LQKENI. The ends lost 8 bases at V and 2 bases at J; junction bases unmatched: 5. This CDR3 is built from 15 residues. The CDR3 protein is CASTRTSGDTDTQYF. The CDR3, as DNA: TGTGCCAGCACCCGGACTAGCGGGGACACAGATACGCAGTATTTT.

This clone has only one observation. The chain employs TRBV19 and TRBJ2-1, with a weak D call TRBD1 (6 bases). The CDR3 has 13 amino acids. V lost 7 bases and J lost 1, with 8 bases in between. In germline, CDR1 is LNHDA, CDR2 SQIVND (reference sequence). The DNA for the CDR3 is TGTGCCAGTAAACAGGGTTCCTACAATGAGCAGTTCTTC. Its translation is CASKQGSYNEQFF.

The rearrangement links TRBV7-2 to TRBJ1-2, with 11 bases identical to TRBD1. CDR1 is SGHTA, CDR2 FQGNSA, per germline. V gave up 5 bases and J gave up 2 bases; unmatched junction bases: 4. CDR3 length: 15 residues. The CDR3 DNA is TGTGCCAGCAGCCCAGGGACAGGGGGGAACTATGGCTACACCTTC. Translating it yields CASSPGTGGNYGYTF.

J is TRBJ2-5 and V is TRBV18; D unclear. Per the germline V gene, CDR1 is KGHSH and CDR2 is LQKENI. This CDR3 is built from 14 residues. V gave up 0 bases and J gave up 1 base, with 6 bases separating them. The CDR3 region has the DNA TGTGCCAGCTCACCACCTTGGCCCCAAGAGACCCAGTACTTC. The encoded protein is CASSPPWPQETQYF.

This chain uses TRBV27 with TRBJ2-7; D is perhaps TRBD2 (7 bases). V lost 2 bases and J 2 bases, leaving 16 bases between the germline ends. There are 16 residues in the CDR3. The germline V gene has CDR1 MNHEY and CDR2 SMNVEV (reference sequence). The CDR3 loop reads CASSLDPAGATYEQYF. The CDR3 DNA sequence: TGTGCCAGCAGTTTAGATCCCGCGGGGGCAACCTACGAGCAGTACTTC.

The V call is TRBV14, the J call TRBJ1-2; 9 bases are a match to TRBD1. In germline, CDR1 is SGHDN, CDR2 FVKESK. Unmatched junction bases numbered 8, after V lost 4 bases and J lost 2 bases. CDR3 length: 16 amino acids. The CDR3 DNA reads TGTGCCAGCAGCCCTTTTCAGGGACAGGGAAACTATGGCTACACCTTC. Its translation: CASSPFQGQGNYGYTF.

This clone was seen only once. The chain links TRBV7-2 to TRBJ2-2; 9 nucleotides line up with TRBD1. Germline loops: CDR1 SGHTA, CDR2 FQGNSA. The CDR3 has 15 residues. Trimming took 5 bases from V and 7 from J; bases not matched to a gene: 8. The CDR3 protein is CASSRNRGQGGELFF. The CDR3 DNA is TGTGCCAGCAGCCGGAACAGGGGACAGGGCGGGGAGCTGTTTTTT.

This rearrangement joins TRBV3-1 (or the pseudogene TRBV3-2) to TRBJ1-2, with a weak D call TRBD1 (6 bases). The CDR3 runs to 13 residues. The ends were cut back, 5 bases at V and 2 bases at J, with 9 bases in the middle. CDR1 is LGHDT and CDR2 is YNNKEL in the germline V gene (reference sequence). The CDR3 DNA follows: TGTGCCAGCAGCGAAGGGACAAACTATGGCTACACCTTC. Its translation is CASSEGTNYGYTF.

This chain connects TRBV29-1 to TRBJ2-7; 8 positions match TRBD2. The germline V gene has CDR1 SQVTM and CDR2 ANQGSEA. This CDR3 has 13 amino acids. Trimming took 5 bases from V and 0 from J; bases not matched to a gene: 3. CDR3 protein: CSVYGTSSYEQYF. In nucleotides, the CDR3 is TGCAGCGTTTATGGGACTAGCTCCTACGAGCAGTACTTC.